Each of the 19 T cell receptor beta chains below was sequenced from the same sample in a study of cytomegalovirus exposure and HLA in healthy donors. Only in-frame clones appear in the TCRdb table, and some are missing; sequencing was by immunoSEQ multiplex PCR. The data contain approximately 300,000 clones, roughly 88% of them singletons. Sequenced sample: PBMCs. The receptors were sampled from a woman in her late teens or twenties in good health and CMV-seronegative.

The CDR3 protein is CASRLFGAGGFDEQFF. In DNA form, the CDR3 reads TGTGCCAGCAGATTGTTTGGGGCAGGGGGCTTCGATGAGCAGTTCTTC. The chain joins TRBV27 to TRBJ2-1, with 8 nucleotides matching TRBD1. The V gene's germline CDR1 is MNHEY and CDR2 SMNVEV (reference sequence). V lost 6 bases, J lost 8 bases, and 15 bases stayed unmatched. The CDR3 has 16 residues.

The chain couples TRBV9 to TRBJ2-3; weak D call: TRBD2 (6 bases). CDR3 length equals 15 residues. V was trimmed by 6 bases and J by 0 bases, leaving 14 bases between them. Germline CDR1 reads SGDLS; CDR2 reads YYNGEE. CDR3 nucleotides: TGTGCCAGCAACGCCCGGGACTCCAGCACAGATACGCAGTATTTT. This encodes CASNARDSSTDTQYF. Full variable domain (outside the CDR3, taken from reference TRBV9 and TRBJ2-3): DSGVTQTPKHLITATGQRVTLRCSPRSGDLSVYWYQQSLDQGLQFLIQYYNGEERAKGNILERFSAQQFPDLHSELNLSSLELGDSALYFCASNARDSSTDTQYFGPGTRLTVL.

The chain carries TRBV2 and TRBJ2-2, with 8 nucleotides matching TRBD1. Unmatched junction bases numbered 3, after V lost 5 bases and J lost 4 bases. Germline CDR1 is SNHLY and CDR2 is FYNNEI. This CDR3 comprises 14 residues. The CDR3 here is CASSYTGGTGELFF. The CDR3 DNA reads TGTGCCAGCAGTTACACAGGGGGCACCGGGGAGCTGTTTTTT.

The chain carries TRBV23-1 and TRBJ2-7; TRBD1 matches at 8 bases. TRBV23-1 counts as an open reading frame of uncertain function. The CDR3 runs to 16 residues. The V segment lost 4 bases and the J segment 3 bases; nucleotides outside the gene matches: 11. In nucleotides, the CDR3 is TGCGCCAGCAGTCTGCCAACCGGGACAGGCGACTACGAGCAGTACTTC. Residues: CASSLPTGTGDYEQYF.

The chain is built from TRBV4-3 and TRBJ2-1; 8 bases are a match to TRBD2. The CDR3 is 17 amino acids. Germline CDR1 LGHNA, CDR2 YSLEER. Trimming at V came to 0 bases and at J to 0 bases, leaving 4 bases not matched to a gene. This CDR3 reads CASSQEIAGISYNEQFF. The CDR3 DNA is TGCGCCAGCAGCCAAGAAATAGCGGGAATCTCCTACAATGAGCAGTTCTTC.

V is TRBV19 and J is TRBJ2-5; 7 bases match TRBD2. Germline CDR1 reads LNHDA; CDR2 reads SQIVND (reference sequence). The junction had 8 bases not matched to a gene; V was cut back by 8 bases and J by 5 bases. CDR3 length: 13 residues. The CDR3 DNA sequence: TGTGCCAGTCGGCCGGGGGGAGTTGAGACCCAGTACTTC. It yields the protein CASRPGGVETQYF. The entire variable domain, with the rest obtained from reference TRBV19 and TRBJ2-5, is as follows: DGGITQSPKYLFRKEGQNVTLSCEQNLNHDAMYWYRQDPGQGLRLIYYSQIVNDFQKGDIAEGYSVSREKKESFPLTVTSAQKNPTAFYLCASRPGGVETQYFGPGTRLLVL.

The chain couples TRBV11-3 to TRBJ2-2, with D possibly being TRBD1 (6 bases). Trimming left V 0 bases short and J 4 bases short, with 12 bases between. The CDR3 consists of 16 residues. The germline gives CDR1 SGHNT, CDR2 YENEEA. This CDR3 reads CASSLDSRGATGELFF. CDR3 sequence (DNA): TGTGCCAGCAGCTTAGACAGCAGGGGTGCCACCGGGGAGCTGTTTTTT.

The sample holds one count of this clone. The V gene is TRBV10-3, the J gene TRBJ2-7; D possibly corresponds to TRBD2 (5 bases). V lost 11 bases to trimming and J lost 1 base, with 21 bases between them. The germline CDR1 and CDR2 sequences are ENHRY and SYGVKD. The CDR3 loop spans 15 amino acids. The CDR3 DNA follows: TGTGCCTCCTCGGGTGGGAGTCTAGGTTCCTACGAGCAGTACTTC. As protein: CASSGGSLGSYEQYF.

A single count supports this clone. This chain links TRBV7-8 with TRBJ2-1; perhaps TRBD1 as D (5 bases). This CDR3 has 15 residues. Germline values: CDR1 SGHVS, CDR2 FQNEAQ. V was trimmed by 0 bases and J by 4 bases, leaving 10 bases between them. The CDR3 nucleotides are TGTGCCAGCAGCTTAGCGCAGGGTATGTACAATGAGCAGTTCTTC. Protein sequence: CASSLAQGMYNEQFF. Full variable domain (rest looked up from reference TRBV7-8 and TRBJ2-1): GAGVSQSPRYKVAKRGQDVALRCDPISGHVSLFWYQQALGQGPEFLTYFQNEAQLDKSGLPSDRFFAERPEGSVSTLKIQRTQQEDSAVYLCASSLAQGMYNEQFFGPGTRLTVL.

This chain joins TRBV7-6 and TRBJ2-5, with TRBD2 matching over 7 bases. Trimming removed 2 bases from V and 2 bases from J; junction bases left unmatched: 5. In germline, CDR1 is SGHVS, CDR2 FNYEAQ. CDR3 length: 15 amino acids. In nucleotides, the CDR3 is TGTGCCAGCAGCTTATCCCCTAGCGGACAAGAGACCCAGTACTTC. Its translation: CASSLSPSGQETQYF.

This clone was detected once. In DNA, the CDR3 is TGTGCCAGCAGTGAAAGCAGGACAGGGGAGTACAATGAGCAGTTCTTC. The encoded protein is CASSESRTGEYNEQFF. The rearrangement joins TRBV6-4 to TRBJ2-1; TRBD1 matches 9 bases. This CDR3 spans 16 amino acids. Germline V gene data show CDR1 as MRHNA and CDR2 as SNTAGT. V shed 3 bases and J 4 bases; nucleotides not matched to a gene: 7.

CDR3 coding DNA: TGTGCCAGTAGTGCCCTGGGACAGATCATAGCTTTCTTT. This gives the protein CASSALGQIIAFF. The chain links TRBV19 to TRBJ1-1; 7 bases map to TRBD1. The germline V gene encodes CDR1 LNHDA and CDR2 SQIVND (reference sequence). After removal of 5 bases from V and 10 bases from J, the junction contained 10 bases not matched to a gene. This CDR3 contains 13 residues.

This clone was picked up a small number of times. This CDR3 is also generated by other DNA sequences in the sample. The V call is TRBV29-1, the J call TRBJ2-7, with D tentatively TRBD2 (6 bases). V was cut by 6 bases and J by 1 base, with 7 bases left in between. The CDR3 is made up of 11 amino acids. CDR1 SQVTM and CDR2 ANQGSEA come from the germline V gene. This CDR3 is CSVRGSYEQYF. CDR3 DNA sequence: TGCAGCGTACGGGGGTCCTACGAGCAGTACTTC.

This rearrangement joins TRBV9 to TRBJ2-2, with D tentatively TRBD2 (6 bases). V was pared by 3 bases and J by 7 bases, with 10 bases between. The CDR3 extends over 13 amino acids. CDR1 is SGDLS, CDR2 YYNGEE, per germline. The DNA for the CDR3 is TGTGCCAGCAGCGAGACCGGGGGCGGGGAGCTGTTTTTT. Translating it yields CASSETGGGELFF.

The chain uses TRBV2 and TRBJ2-6, with D possibly matching TRBD1 (6 bases). The CDR3 loop spans 15 amino acids. Germline assignment: CDR1 SNHLY and CDR2 FYNNEI. V was shortened by 6 bases and J by 1 base, with 10 bases between the two germline ends. The CDR3 sequence is CASRNRVSGANVLTF. DNA for the CDR3: TGTGCCAGCAGAAACAGGGTTTCTGGGGCCAACGTCCTGACTTTC. The full variable domain, its missing parts supplied by reference TRBV2 and TRBJ2-6, is EPEVTQTPSHQVTQMGQEVILRCVPISNHLYFYWYRQILGQKVEFLVSFYNNEISEKSEIFDDQFSVERPDGSNFTLKIRSTKLEDSAMYFCASRNRVSGANVLTFGAGSRLTVL.

The chain recombines TRBV1 with TRBJ2-3; TRBD1 was called by the table and not checked on the DNA. TRBV1 represents a pseudogene. The CDR3 loop spans 20 amino acids. CDR3 bases: TGCACCAGCAGCCAAGGCTTGCCCCGGGACAGGGGAGGGAGCACAGATACGCAGTATTTT. Amino acids: CTSSQGLPRDRGGSTDTQYF.

The CDR3 sequence is CASRSQMNTEAFF. CDR3 in DNA: TGTGCCAGCAGGTCCCAGATGAACACTGAAGCTTTCTTT. V gene TRBV6-1 combines with J gene TRBJ1-1; D unresolved. Germline-derived CDR1 and CDR2 are MNHNS and SASEGT. This CDR3 has 13 residues. The V end was cut by 6 bases, the J end by 0 bases, with 8 bases between.

This clone was recorded a few times. The chain is built from TRBV12-5 and TRBJ2-1; 8 positions agree with TRBD1. The CDR3 totals 15 residues. Germline CDR1 is LGHNT and CDR2 is FRNRAP. V gave up 4 bases and J gave up 2 bases; unmatched junction bases: 4. CDR3 region: CASGSGTGAYNEQFF. The DNA for the CDR3 is TGTGCTAGTGGTTCCGGGACAGGCGCCTACAATGAGCAGTTCTTC.

The V call is TRBV6-5, the J call TRBJ2-1, with a possible D match to TRBD2 (5 bases). Germline V gene data show CDR1 as MNHEY and CDR2 as SVGAGI. The CDR3 runs 11 residues. The V gene lost 7 bases and the J gene lost 7 bases, with 8 bases spanning the gap. Written as DNA, the CDR3 is TGTGCCAGCACGGGATCGAATGAGCAGTTCTTC. Encoded protein: CASTGSNEQFF.